These 18 T cell receptor beta chains came from one sample sequenced in a study of a mutant IDH1 vaccine in newly diagnosed glioma. No antigen has been identified for these receptors. Repertoires were generated with immunoSEQ multiplex PCR, while TCRdb's copy carries only in-frame clones and drops some. Among fewer than 45,000 clones listed, 81% were seen once. The time point denotes: week 35, safety follow-up. Mutant IDH1 20-mer peptide, at 300 ug, made up each vaccine dose, with topical imiquimod. The sequences come from PBMCs, collected from a glioma patient whose treatment included an IDH1 peptide vaccine. Receptors were obtained from a woman between 40 and 50 years old with glioma. Some clones in this sample may be carry-over from other donors' samples.

Of note for this clone: Its ends do not fully match the called genes, so a read error is possible. The chain couples TRBV7-7 to TRBJ2-5, with TRBD2 as a possible D gene (7 bases). Germline CDR1 is SSHAT and CDR2 is FNYEAQ (reference sequence). The CDR3 is made up of 16 amino acids. The CDR3 here is CASSPRSQGGGETQYF. Here the CDR3 DNA reads TGTGCTAGCAGCCCCCGGTCCCAAGGGGGGGGAGAGACCCAGTACTTC.

This clone was counted a single time. This chain links TRBV27 with TRBJ1-1; D remains unclear. CDR3 length: 13 residues. CDR1 and CDR2 from the germline V gene are MNHEY and SMNVEV (reference sequence). Trimming took 5 bases from V and 10 from J, leaving 17 bases between them. The CDR3 DNA sequence: TGTGCCAGCAGTCCCGGGCCGGAAAAGGGAGCTTTCTTT. This translates into CASSPGPEKGAFF.

The chain is built from TRBV4-1 and TRBJ2-3; D is perhaps TRBD2 (5 bases). CDR3 length: 16 residues. Germline CDR1 is MGHRA and CDR2 is YSYEKL. V was pared by 1 base and J by 0 bases, with 11 bases between. CDR3 residues: CASSQVIARSTDTQYF. The CDR3 nucleotides read TGCGCCAGCAGCCAAGTCATAGCGAGGAGCACAGATACGCAGTATTTT.

This clone occurred once. The J gene is TRBJ2-2, the V gene TRBV29-1; unclear D gene. V shed 7 bases and J shed 5 bases, with 5 bases lying between them. The CDR3 extends over 10 amino acids. Germline V lookup: CDR1 SQVTM, CDR2 ANQGSEA. CDR3 loop: CSALTGELFF. CDR3 DNA sequence: TGCAGCGCCCTAACCGGGGAGCTGTTTTTT.

The chain is built from TRBV14 and TRBJ2-1; D is undetermined. Germline V lookup: CDR1 SGHDN, CDR2 FVKESK. V shed 4 bases and J shed 4 bases, with 17 bases lying between them. There are 16 residues in the CDR3. This chain's CDR3 is CASSPGMRLTYNEQFF. As DNA, the CDR3 is TGTGCCAGCAGCCCAGGCATGCGTCTTACTTACAATGAGCAGTTCTTC.

The rearrangement joins TRBV4-3 to TRBJ2-7, with D uncertain. The CDR3 covers 14 residues. V was pared by 2 bases and J by 0 bases, with 8 bases between. Germline assignment: CDR1 LGHNA and CDR2 YSLEER. The CDR3 nucleotides read TGCGCCAGCAGCCAATCGACGTACTCCTACGAGCAGTACTTC. Amino acid sequence: CASSQSTYSYEQYF.

This sequence joins TRBV9 and TRBJ1-6; D is possibly TRBD1 (6 bases). V shed 2 bases and J shed 6 bases, with 9 bases lying between them. Germline loops: CDR1 SGDLS, CDR2 YYNGEE. There are 14 residues in the CDR3. In DNA, the CDR3 is TGTGCCAGCAGCGTCGCCAGGGGTAATTCACCCCTCCACTTT. Encoded protein: CASSVARGNSPLHF.

CDR3 sequence (DNA): TGTGCCAGCAGCCTCTCAGCTATTTACACTGAAGCTTTCTTT. Its translation is CASSLSAIYTEAFF. The V gene is TRBV27, the J gene TRBJ1-1; D is unclear. The germline V gene has CDR1 MNHEY and CDR2 SMNVEV (reference sequence). Between the trimmed V and J ends, which lost 6 bases and 3 bases, there was a span of 14 bases. There are 14 residues in the CDR3.

The CDR3 coding sequence is TGTGCCAGCAGCTTGCTTTCCCGACAGGGGCGCGAAAAACTGTTTTTT. Its translation is CASSLLSRQGREKLFF. The V and J genes are TRBV7-9 and TRBJ1-4, with 8 bases aligning to TRBD1. V shed 3 bases, J shed 8 bases, and the junction held 11 bases outside the gene matches. Germline CDR1 and CDR2: SEHNR and FQNEAQ (reference sequence). There are 16 residues in the CDR3.

The chain joins TRBV15 to TRBJ1-4; D gene uncertain. V dropped 5 bases and J dropped 5 bases, with 15 bases sitting between them. Germline V lookup: CDR1 LNHNV, CDR2 YYDKDF (reference sequence). This CDR3 comprises 15 residues. CDR3 sequence (DNA): TGTGCCACCAGCGGTCGTGGTCGAGGGAATGAAAAACTGTTTTTT. It translates to CATSGRGRGNEKLFF. The complete variable domain, with remaining parts taken from reference TRBV15 and TRBJ1-4, reads DAMVIQNPRYQVTQFGKPVTLSCSQTLNHNVMYWYQQKSSQAPKLLFHYYDKDFNNEADTPDNFQSRRPNTSFCFLDIRSPGLGDTAMYLCATSGRGRGNEKLFFGSGTQLSVL.

The CDR3 DNA reads TGCGCCAGCAGCCAAGGTCTCAGGGGTGAAAAACTGTTTTTT. Residues: CASSQGLRGEKLFF. This chain uses TRBV4-1 with TRBJ1-4; a weak D match, TRBD1 (6 bases). This CDR3 has 14 amino acids. Germline V gene sequence: CDR1 MGHRA, CDR2 YSYEKL. Trimming pared 1 base from V and 7 bases from J, leaving 10 bases between.

The J gene is TRBJ2-5, the V gene TRBV7-9; D remains ambiguous. There are 15 residues in the CDR3. Germline CDR1 SEHNR, CDR2 FQNEAQ (reference sequence). With 2 bases removed from V and 5 bases from J, the gap between germline ends came to 15 bases. DNA of the CDR3: TGTGCCAGCAGCTTATTTGGCAGCACTGGGGAGACCCAGTACTTC. It translates to CASSLFGSTGETQYF.

This clone has a handful of counts. The rearrangement uses TRBV4-3 and TRBJ1-4; 7 bases fit TRBD1. The germline gives CDR1 LGHNA, CDR2 YSLEER. The J segment lost 0 bases and the V segment lost 0 bases, leaving 13 bases of the junction unmatched. The CDR3 is 20 residues long. The CDR3 DNA reads as TGCGCCAGCAGCCAAGAACCCCTCAGGGGGAAAGGGACAACTAATGAAAAACTGTTTTTT. As protein: CASSQEPLRGKGTTNEKLFF.

A few counts support this clone. The chain carries TRBV11-3 and TRBJ1-1; a possible D gene is TRBD1 (6 bases). CDR3 size: 15 residues. The V gene lost 3 bases and the J gene lost 5 bases, with 16 bases spanning the gap. Per germline, CDR1 SGHNT and CDR2 YENEEA. CDR3 residues: CASSLAGKGGTEAFF. CDR3 nucleotide sequence: TGTGCCAGCAGCTTGGCGGGGAAGGGGGGGACTGAAGCTTTCTTT.

The rearrangement uses TRBV28 and TRBJ2-7, with 9 bases fitting TRBD2. Losses at the gene ends were 1 base for V and 6 bases for J; bases not matched to a gene: 16. Germline CDR1 MDHEN, CDR2 SYDVKM. The length of the CDR3 is 18 residues. CDR3 region: CASSLSSMTSGSYTEQYF. The DNA of the CDR3 is TGTGCCAGCAGTTTATCCTCTATGACTAGCGGTTCATATACCGAGCAGTACTTC.

The gene calls are TRBV29-1 and TRBJ1-1; D is possibly TRBD1 (5 bases). This CDR3 spans 11 amino acids. Deletions cut 7 bases from V and 5 bases from J, with 11 bases between. CDR1 and CDR2 from the germline V gene are SQVTM and ANQGSEA. The CDR3 nucleotides are TGCAGCGGCACAGGTATGACTGAAGCTTTCTTT. Its protein product is CSGTGMTEAFF.

The chain couples TRBV6-5 to TRBJ1-2; maybe TRBD1 (6 bases). Germline lookup yields CDR1 MNHEY and CDR2 SVGAGI. Trimming removed 2 bases from V and 4 bases from J, with 17 bases in between. The CDR3 is made up of 16 amino acids. The CDR3 nucleotides read TGTGCCAGCAGTTACAAGGGGGGCCGCGCCCTCTATGGCTACACCTTC. Protein product: CASSYKGGRALYGYTF.

This chain uses TRBV4-1 with TRBJ2-5; 8 bases are a match to TRBD2. The trim removed 0 bases at V and 5 bases at J, leaving 5 bases unmatched. The CDR3 has 15 amino acids. Germline assignment: CDR1 MGHRA and CDR2 YSYEKL. The CDR3 protein is CASSQESGRGETQYF. CDR3 nucleotide sequence: TGCGCCAGCAGCCAAGAGAGCGGGAGAGGTGAGACCCAGTACTTC.